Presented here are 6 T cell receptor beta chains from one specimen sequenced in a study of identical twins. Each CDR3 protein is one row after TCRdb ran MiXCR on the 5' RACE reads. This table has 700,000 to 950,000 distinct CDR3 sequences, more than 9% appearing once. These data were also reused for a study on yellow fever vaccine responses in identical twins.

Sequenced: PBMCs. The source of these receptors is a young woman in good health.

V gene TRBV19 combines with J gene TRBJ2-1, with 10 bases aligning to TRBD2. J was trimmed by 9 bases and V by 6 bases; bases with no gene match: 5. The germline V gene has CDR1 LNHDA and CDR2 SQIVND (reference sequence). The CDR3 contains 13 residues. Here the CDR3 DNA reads TGTGCCAGTAGCCTCGGACTAGCGGTTGAGCAGTTCTTC. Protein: CASSLGLAVEQFF.

CDR3 DNA sequence: TGCGCCAGCAGCTTGGCCGGGCCAACCTTCTACAATGAGCAGTTCTTC. It specifies CASSLAGPTFYNEQFF. The rearrangement uses TRBV5-1 and TRBJ2-1; unclear D gene. The CDR3 has 16 amino acids. The V end lost 0 bases, the J end lost 3 bases, and 13 bases lay between the germline ends. Per germline, CDR1 SGHRS and CDR2 YFSETQ.

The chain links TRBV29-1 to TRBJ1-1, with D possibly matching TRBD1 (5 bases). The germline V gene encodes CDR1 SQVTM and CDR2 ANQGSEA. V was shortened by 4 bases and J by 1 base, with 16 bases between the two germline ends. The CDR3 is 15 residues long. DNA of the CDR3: TGCAGCGTTGCTACGACGCTAAGGGGGAACACTGAAGCTTTCTTT. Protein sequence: CSVATTLRGNTEAFF.

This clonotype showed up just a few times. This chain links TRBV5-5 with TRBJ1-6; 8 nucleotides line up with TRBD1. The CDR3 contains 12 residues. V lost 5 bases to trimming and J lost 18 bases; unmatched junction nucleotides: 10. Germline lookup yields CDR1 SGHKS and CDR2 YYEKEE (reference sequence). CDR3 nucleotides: TGTGCCAGCAGTATGGGGATCGGACAGGGCCACTTT. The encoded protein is CASSMGIGQGHF.

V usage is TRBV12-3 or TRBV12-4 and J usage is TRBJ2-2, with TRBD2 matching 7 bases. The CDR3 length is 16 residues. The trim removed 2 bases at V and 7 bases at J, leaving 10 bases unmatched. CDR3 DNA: TGTGCCAGCAGTTTAATCGGACTAGGGGTAGGCGGGGAGCTGTTTTTT. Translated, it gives CASSLIGLGVGGELFF.

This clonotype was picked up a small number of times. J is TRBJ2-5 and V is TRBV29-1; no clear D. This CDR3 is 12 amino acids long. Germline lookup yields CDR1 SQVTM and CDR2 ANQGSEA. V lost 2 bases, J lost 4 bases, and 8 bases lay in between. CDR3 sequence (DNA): TGCAGCGTTGAATCGCGTCGAGAGACCCAGTACTTC. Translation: CSVESRRETQYF. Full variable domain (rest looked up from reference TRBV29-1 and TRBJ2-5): SAVISQKPSRDICQRGTSLTIQCQVDSQVTMMFWYRQQPGQSLTLIATANQGSEATYESGFVIDKFPISRPNLTFSTLTVSNMSPEDSSIYLCSVESRRETQYFGPGTRLLVL.